This T cell receptor beta chain was retrieved from a study of blood T cell repertoires in COVID-19. Study context: Sites in the United States, Italy and Spain provided acute and convalescent COVID-19 samples.

This clone was seen only a few times. TCRdb's copy holds only in-frame clones and misses some; the assay was immunoSEQ multiplex PCR. The sample contains about 140,000 clones, 60% to 85% of which appear only once. Trimming removed 5 bases at V and 5 bases at J, with 15 bases between. Germline V lookup: CDR1 SGHTA, CDR2 FQGNSA. CDR3 length: 14 residues. The TCR was taken from a man aged 50-59 years with active or convalescent COVID-19. The gene calls are TRBV7-2 and TRBJ2-5, with D tentatively TRBD1 (6 bases). Sequencing input: peripheral blood. In DNA form, the CDR3 reads TGTGCCAGCAGCCGGACAGCGTCGGAGGAGACCCAGTACTTC. This gives the protein CASSRTASEETQYF.